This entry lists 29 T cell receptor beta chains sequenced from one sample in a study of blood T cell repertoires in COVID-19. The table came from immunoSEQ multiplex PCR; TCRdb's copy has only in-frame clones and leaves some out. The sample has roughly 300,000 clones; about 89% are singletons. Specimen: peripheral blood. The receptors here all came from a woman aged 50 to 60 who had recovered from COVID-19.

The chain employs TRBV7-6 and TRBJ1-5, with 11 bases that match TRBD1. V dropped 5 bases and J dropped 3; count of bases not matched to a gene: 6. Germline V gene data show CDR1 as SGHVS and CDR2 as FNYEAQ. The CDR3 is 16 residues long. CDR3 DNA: TGTGCCAGCAGCAGAGGGACAGGGGGGTCCAATCAGCCCCAGCATTTT. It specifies CASSRGTGGSNQPQHF. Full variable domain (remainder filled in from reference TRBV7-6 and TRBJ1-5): GAGVSQSPRYKVTKRGQDVALRCDPISGHVSLYWYRQALGQGPEFLTYFNYEAQQDKSGLPNDRFSAERPEGSISTLTIQRTEQRDSAMYRCASSRGTGGSNQPQHFGDGTRLSIL.

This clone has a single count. The CDR3 region has the DNA TGTGCCAGCAGCTCCCAGCGGGGGTACAATGAGCAGTTCTTC. Translating it yields CASSSQRGYNEQFF. This rearrangement joins TRBV3-1 (or the pseudogene TRBV3-2) to TRBJ2-1, with TRBD2 matching over 8 bases. Germline loops: CDR1 LGHDT, CDR2 YNNKEL (reference sequence). V dropped 5 bases and J dropped 4; count of bases not matched to a gene: 4. There are 14 residues in the CDR3.

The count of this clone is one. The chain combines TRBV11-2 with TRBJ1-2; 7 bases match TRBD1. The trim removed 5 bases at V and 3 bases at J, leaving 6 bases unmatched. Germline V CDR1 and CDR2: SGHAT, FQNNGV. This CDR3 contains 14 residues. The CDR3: CASSPSGTDYGYTF. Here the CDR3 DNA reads TGTGCCAGCAGCCCATCCGGGACAGACTATGGCTACACCTTC.

Written as DNA, the CDR3 is TGCGCCAGCAGTTACAGGGACACTGAAGCTTTCTTT. Translating gives CASSYRDTEAFF. The chain employs TRBV10-2 and TRBJ1-1; the D gene is possibly TRBD1 (6 bases). CDR3 length equals 12 residues. CDR1 is WSHSY, CDR2 SAAADI, per germline. V lost 5 bases, J lost 3 bases, and 7 bases lay in between.

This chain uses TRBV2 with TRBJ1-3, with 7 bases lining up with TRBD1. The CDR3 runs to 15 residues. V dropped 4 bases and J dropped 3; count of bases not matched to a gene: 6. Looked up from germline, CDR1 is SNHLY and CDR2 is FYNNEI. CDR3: CASSGTGTDGNTIYF. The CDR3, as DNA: TGTGCCAGCAGTGGAACGGGGACAGATGGAAACACCATATATTTT.

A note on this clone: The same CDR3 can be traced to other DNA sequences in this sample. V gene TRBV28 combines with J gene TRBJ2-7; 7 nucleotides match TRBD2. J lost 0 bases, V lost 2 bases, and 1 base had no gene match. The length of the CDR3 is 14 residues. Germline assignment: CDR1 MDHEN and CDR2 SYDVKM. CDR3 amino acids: CASSLGGGSYEQYF. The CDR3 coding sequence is TGTGCCAGCAGTTTAGGGGGGGGCTCCTACGAGCAGTACTTC. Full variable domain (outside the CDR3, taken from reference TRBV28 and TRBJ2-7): DVKVTQSSRYLVKRTGEKVFLECVQDMDHENMFWYRQDPGLGLRLIYFSYDVKMKEKGDIPEGYSVSREKKERFSLILESASTNQTSMYLCASSLGGGSYEQYFGPGTRLTVT.

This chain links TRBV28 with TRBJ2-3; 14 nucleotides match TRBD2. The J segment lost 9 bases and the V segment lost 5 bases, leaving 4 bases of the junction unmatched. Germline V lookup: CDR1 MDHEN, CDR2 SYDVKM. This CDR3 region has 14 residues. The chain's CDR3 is CASSPGTSGRTQYF. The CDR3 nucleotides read TGTGCCAGCAGTCCCGGGACTAGCGGGAGAACGCAGTATTTT.

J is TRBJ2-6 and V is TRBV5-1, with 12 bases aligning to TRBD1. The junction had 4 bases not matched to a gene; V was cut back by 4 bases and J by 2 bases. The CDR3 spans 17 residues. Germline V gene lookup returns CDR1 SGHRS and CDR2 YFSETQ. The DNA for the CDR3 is TGCGCCAGCAGCCGGGGGACAGGGGGCCCTGGGGCCAACGTCCTGACTTTC. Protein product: CASSRGTGGPGANVLTF.

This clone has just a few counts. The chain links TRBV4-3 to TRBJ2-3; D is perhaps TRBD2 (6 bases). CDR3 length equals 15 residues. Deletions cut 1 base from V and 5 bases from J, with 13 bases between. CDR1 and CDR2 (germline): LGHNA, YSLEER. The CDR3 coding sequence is TGCGCCAGCAGCCAAGTCACGGGGGAAAGAGATACGCAGTATTTT. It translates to CASSQVTGERDTQYF.

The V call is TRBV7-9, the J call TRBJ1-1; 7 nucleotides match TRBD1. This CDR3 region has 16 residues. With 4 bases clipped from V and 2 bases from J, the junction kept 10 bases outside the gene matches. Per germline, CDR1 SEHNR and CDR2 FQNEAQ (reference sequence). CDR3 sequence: CASSSYLGQANTEAFF. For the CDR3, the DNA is TGTGCCAGCAGCTCTTACCTCGGACAGGCCAACACTGAAGCTTTCTTT.

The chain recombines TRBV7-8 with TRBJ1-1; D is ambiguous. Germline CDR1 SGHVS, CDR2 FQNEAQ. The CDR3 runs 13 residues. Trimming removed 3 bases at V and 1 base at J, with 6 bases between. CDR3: CASSFGENTEAFF. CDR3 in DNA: TGTGCCAGCAGCTTTGGAGAGAACACTGAAGCTTTCTTT. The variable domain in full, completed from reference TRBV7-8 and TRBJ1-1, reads GAGVSQSPRYKVAKRGQDVALRCDPISGHVSLFWYQQALGQGPEFLTYFQNEAQLDKSGLPSDRFFAERPEGSVSTLKIQRTQQEDSAVYLCASSFGENTEAFFGQGTRLTVV.

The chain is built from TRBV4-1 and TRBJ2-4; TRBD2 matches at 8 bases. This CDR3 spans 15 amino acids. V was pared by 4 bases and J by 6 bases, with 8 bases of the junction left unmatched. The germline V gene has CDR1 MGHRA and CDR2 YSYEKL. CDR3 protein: CASSLLGLAGNIQYF. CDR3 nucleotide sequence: TGCGCCAGCAGCCTCCTCGGACTAGCCGGAAACATTCAGTACTTC.

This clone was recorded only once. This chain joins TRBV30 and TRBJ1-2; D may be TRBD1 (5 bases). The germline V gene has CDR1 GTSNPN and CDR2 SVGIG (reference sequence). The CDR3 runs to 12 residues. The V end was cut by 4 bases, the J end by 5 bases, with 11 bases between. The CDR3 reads CAWTRGGYGYTF. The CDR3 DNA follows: TGTGCCTGGACTCGGGGGGGGTATGGCTACACCTTC.

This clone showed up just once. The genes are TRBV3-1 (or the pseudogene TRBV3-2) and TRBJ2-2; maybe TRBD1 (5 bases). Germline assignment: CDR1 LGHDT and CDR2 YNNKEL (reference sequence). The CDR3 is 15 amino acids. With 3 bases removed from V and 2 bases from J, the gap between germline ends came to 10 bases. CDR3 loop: CASSHRTRNTGELFF. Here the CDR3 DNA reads TGTGCCAGCAGCCACCGGACAAGAAACACCGGGGAGCTGTTTTTT.

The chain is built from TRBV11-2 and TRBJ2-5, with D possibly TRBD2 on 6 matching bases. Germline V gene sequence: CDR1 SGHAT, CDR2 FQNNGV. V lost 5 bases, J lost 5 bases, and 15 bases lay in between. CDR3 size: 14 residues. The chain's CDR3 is CASSPHVGGETQYF. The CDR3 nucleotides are TGTGCCAGCAGCCCTCATGTTGGAGGGGAGACCCAGTACTTC.

The CDR3 coding sequence is TGCGCCAGCAGCTTGGAGTCCAACTCCGGGAACACTGAAGCTTTCTTT. Amino acid sequence: CASSLESNSGNTEAFF. The genes are TRBV5-1 and TRBJ1-1; D call uncertain. Germline V lookup: CDR1 SGHRS, CDR2 YFSETQ. The CDR3 sequence is 16 residues long. The V gene lost 0 bases and the J gene lost 1 base, with 13 bases spanning the gap.

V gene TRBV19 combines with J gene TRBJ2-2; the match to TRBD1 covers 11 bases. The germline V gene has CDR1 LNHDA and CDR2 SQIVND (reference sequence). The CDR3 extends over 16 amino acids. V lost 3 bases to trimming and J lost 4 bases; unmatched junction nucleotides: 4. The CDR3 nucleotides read TGTGCCAGTAGTATCTCCGGGACAGGGGGCACCGGGGAGCTGTTTTTT. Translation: CASSISGTGGTGELFF.

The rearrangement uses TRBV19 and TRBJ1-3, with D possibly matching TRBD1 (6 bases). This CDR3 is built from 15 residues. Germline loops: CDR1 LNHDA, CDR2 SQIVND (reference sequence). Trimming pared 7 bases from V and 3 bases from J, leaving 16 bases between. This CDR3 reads CASTPSDSVGNTIYF. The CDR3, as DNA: TGTGCCAGTACCCCCTCGGACAGCGTTGGAAACACCATATATTTT.

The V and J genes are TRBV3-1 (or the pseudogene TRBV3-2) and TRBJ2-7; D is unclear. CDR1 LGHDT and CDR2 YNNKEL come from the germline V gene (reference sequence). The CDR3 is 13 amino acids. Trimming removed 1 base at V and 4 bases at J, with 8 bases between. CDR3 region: CASSQVEKYEQYF. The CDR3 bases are TGTGCCAGCAGCCAAGTCGAGAAATACGAGCAGTACTTC.

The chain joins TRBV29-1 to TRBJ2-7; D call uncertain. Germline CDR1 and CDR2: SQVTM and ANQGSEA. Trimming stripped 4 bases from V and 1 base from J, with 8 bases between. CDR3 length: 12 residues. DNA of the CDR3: TGCAGCGTTGTGGTCAGGTCCTACGAGCAGTACTTC. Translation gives CSVVVRSYEQYF.

The CDR3 region has the DNA TGCAGCGTCGGACAGGGCACAGATACGCAGTATTTT. It codes for CSVGQGTDTQYF. The gene calls are TRBV29-1 and TRBJ2-3; 7 nucleotides align to TRBD1. The length of the CDR3 is 12 residues. V dropped 6 bases and J dropped 1; count of bases not matched to a gene: 1. Germline lookup yields CDR1 SQVTM and CDR2 ANQGSEA.

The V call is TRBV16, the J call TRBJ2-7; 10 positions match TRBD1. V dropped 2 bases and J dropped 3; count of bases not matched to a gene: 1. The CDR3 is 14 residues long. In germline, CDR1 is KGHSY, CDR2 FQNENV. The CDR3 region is CASSQRTGGYEQYF. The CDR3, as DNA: TGTGCCAGCAGCCAACGGACAGGGGGCTACGAGCAGTACTTC.

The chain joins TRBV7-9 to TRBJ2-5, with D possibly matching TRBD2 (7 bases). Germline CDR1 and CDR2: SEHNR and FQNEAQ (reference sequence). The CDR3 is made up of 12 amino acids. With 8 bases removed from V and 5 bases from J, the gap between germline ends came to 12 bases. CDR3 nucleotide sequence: TGTGCCAGCCAGAGGGGGGGTGAGACCCAGTACTTC. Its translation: CASQRGGETQYF.

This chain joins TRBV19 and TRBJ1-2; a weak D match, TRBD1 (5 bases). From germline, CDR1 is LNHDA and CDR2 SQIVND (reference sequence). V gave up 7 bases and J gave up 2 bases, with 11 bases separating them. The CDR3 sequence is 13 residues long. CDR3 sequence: CASKTQGNYGYTF. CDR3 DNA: TGTGCCAGTAAAACGCAGGGAAACTATGGCTACACCTTC. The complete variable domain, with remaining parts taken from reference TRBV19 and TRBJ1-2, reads DGGITQSPKYLFRKEGQNVTLSCEQNLNHDAMYWYRQDPGQGLRLIYYSQIVNDFQKGDIAEGYSVSREKKESFPLTVTSAQKNPTAFYLCASKTQGNYGYTFGSGTRLTVV.

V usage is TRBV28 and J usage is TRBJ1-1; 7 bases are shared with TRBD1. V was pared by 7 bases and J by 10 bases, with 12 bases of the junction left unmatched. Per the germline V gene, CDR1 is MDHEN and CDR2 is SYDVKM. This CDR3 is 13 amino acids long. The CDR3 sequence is CASTRQGIVLAFF. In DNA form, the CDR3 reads TGTGCCAGCACTAGACAGGGAATTGTTCTAGCTTTCTTT.

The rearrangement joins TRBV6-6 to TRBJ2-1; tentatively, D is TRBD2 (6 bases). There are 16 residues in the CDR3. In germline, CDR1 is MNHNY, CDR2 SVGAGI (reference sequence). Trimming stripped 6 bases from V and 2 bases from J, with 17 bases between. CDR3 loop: CASSKTRDGTYNEQFF. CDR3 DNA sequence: TGTGCCAGCAGCAAGACTAGGGACGGAACCTACAATGAGCAGTTCTTC.

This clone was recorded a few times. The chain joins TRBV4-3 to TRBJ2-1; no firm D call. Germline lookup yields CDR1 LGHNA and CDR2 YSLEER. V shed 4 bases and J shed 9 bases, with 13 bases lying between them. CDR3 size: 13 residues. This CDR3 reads CASSLWAHGEQFF. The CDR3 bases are TGCGCCAGCAGCCTGTGGGCCCACGGTGAGCAGTTCTTC.

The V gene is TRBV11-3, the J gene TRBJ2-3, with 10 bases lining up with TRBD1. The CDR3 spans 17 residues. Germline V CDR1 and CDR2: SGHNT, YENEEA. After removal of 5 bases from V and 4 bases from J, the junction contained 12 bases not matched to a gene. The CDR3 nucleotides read TGTGCCAGCAGCCCGAGGTGGGACAGGGGTGGCGCAGATACGCAGTATTTT. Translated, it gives CASSPRWDRGGADTQYF.

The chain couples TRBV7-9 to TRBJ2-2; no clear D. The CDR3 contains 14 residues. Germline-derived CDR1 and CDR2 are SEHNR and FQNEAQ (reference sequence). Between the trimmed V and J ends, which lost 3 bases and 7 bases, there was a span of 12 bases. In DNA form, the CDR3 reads TGTGCCAGCAGCTTCACCGCGCCTGGCGGGGAGCTGTTTTTT. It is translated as CASSFTAPGGELFF.